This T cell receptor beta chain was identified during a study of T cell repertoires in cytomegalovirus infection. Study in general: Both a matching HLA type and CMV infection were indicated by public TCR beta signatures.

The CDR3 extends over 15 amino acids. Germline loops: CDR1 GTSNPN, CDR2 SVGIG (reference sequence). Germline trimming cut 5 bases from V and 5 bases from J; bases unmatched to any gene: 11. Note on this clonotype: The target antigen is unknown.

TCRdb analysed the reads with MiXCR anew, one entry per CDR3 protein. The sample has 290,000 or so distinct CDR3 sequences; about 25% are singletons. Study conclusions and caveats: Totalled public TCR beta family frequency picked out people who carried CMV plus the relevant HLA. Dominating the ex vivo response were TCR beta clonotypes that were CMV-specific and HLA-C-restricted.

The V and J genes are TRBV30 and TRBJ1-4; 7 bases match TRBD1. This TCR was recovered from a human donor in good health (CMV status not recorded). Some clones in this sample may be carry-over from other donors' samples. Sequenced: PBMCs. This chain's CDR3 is CAWELPGQSNEKLFF. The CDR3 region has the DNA TGTGCCTGGGAGCTACCGGGACAGTCGAATGAAAAACTGTTTTTT.